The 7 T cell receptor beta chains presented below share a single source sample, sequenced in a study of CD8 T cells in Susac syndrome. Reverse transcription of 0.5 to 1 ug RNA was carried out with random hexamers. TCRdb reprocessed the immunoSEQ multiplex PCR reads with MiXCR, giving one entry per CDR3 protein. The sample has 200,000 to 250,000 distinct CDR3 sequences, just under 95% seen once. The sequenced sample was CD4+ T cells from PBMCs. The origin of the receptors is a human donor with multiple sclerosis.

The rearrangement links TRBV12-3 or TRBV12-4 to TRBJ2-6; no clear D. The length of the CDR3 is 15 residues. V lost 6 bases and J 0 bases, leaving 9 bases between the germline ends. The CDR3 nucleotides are TGTGCCAGCAGCCCCCAGGCCTCTGGGGCCAACGTCCTGACTTTC. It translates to CASSPQASGANVLTF.

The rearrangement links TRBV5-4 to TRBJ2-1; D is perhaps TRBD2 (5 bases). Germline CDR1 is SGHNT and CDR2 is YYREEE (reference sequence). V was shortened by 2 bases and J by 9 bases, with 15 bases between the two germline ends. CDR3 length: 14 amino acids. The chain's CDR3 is CASSLLSGGGEQFF. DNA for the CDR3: TGTGCCAGCAGCTTATTGAGCGGAGGCGGTGAGCAGTTCTTC.

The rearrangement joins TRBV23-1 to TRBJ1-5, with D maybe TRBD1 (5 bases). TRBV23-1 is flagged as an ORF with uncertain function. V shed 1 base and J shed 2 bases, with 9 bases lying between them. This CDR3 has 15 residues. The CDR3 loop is CASSQWTQGNQPQHF. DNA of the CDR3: TGCGCCAGCAGTCAATGGACACAGGGCAATCAGCCCCAGCATTTT.

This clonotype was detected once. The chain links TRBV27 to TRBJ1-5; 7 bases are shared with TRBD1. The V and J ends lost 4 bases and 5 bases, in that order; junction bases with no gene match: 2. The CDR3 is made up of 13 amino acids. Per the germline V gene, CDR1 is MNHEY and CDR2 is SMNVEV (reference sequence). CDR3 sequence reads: CASSWGQYQPQHF. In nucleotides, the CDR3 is TGTGCCAGCAGTTGGGGACAGTATCAGCCCCAGCATTTT.

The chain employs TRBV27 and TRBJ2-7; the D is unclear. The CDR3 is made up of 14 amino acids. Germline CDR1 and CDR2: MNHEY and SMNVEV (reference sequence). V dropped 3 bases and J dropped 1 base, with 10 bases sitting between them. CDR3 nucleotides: TGTGCCAGCAGTTTGAGGAGCAGGTCCTACGAGCAGTACTTC. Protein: CASSLRSRSYEQYF.

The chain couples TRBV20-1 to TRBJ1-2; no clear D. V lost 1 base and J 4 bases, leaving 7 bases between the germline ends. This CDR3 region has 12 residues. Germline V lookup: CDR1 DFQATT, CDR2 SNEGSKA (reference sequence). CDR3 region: CSARGAGYGYTF. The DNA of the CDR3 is TGCAGTGCTAGAGGGGCGGGCTATGGCTACACCTTC.

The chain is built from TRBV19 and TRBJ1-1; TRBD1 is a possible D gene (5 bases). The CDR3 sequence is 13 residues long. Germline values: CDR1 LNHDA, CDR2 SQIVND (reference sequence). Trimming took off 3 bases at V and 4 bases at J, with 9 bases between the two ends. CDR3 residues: CASSIQGGTEAFF. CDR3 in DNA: TGTGCCAGTAGTATTCAGGGCGGCACTGAAGCTTTCTTT.